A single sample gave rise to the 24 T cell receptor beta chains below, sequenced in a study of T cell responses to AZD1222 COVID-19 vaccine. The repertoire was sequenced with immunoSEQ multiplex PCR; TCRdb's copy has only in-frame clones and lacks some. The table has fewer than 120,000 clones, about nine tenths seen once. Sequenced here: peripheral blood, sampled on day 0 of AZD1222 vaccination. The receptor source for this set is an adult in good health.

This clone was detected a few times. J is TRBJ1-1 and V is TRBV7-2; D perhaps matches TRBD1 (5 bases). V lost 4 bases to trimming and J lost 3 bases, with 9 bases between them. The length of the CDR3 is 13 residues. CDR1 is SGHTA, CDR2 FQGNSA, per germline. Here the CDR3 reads CASSWGEDTEAFF. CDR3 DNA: TGTGCCAGCAGCTGGGGGGAGGACACTGAAGCTTTCTTT.

For the CDR3, the DNA is TGTGCCAGCTCACCACCGCGTCTTCCGCAGGGGAACTATGGCTACACCTTC. It codes for CASSPPRLPQGNYGYTF. The chain couples TRBV18 to TRBJ1-2; possible D gene TRBD1, 6 bases. V was clipped by 0 bases and J by 2 bases, with 16 bases between them. This CDR3 is built from 17 residues. The germline gives CDR1 KGHSH, CDR2 LQKENI.

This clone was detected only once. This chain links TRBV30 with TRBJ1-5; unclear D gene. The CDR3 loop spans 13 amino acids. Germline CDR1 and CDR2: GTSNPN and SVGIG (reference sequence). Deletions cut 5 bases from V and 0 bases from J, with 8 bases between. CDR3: CAWAPDSNQPQHF. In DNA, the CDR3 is TGTGCCTGGGCCCCGGATAGCAATCAGCCCCAGCATTTT.

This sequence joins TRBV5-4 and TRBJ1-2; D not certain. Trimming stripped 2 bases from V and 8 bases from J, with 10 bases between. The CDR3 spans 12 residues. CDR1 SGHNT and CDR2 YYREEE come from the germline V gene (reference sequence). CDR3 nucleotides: TGTGCCAGCAGCTTCGAGTTGGGAGGCTACACCTTC. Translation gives CASSFELGGYTF.

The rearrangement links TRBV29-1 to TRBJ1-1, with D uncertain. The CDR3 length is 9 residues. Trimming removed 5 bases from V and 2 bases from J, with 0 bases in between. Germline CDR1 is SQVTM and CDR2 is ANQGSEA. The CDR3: CSVNTEAFF. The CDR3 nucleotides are TGCAGCGTTAACACTGAAGCTTTCTTT.

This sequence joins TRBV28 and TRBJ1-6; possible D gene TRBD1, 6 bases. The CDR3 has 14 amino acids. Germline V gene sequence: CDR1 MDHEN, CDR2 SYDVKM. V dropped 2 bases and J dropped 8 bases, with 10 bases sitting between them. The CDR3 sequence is CASSLIGTYSPLHF. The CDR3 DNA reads TGTGCCAGCAGTTTAATAGGGACATATTCACCCCTCCACTTT.

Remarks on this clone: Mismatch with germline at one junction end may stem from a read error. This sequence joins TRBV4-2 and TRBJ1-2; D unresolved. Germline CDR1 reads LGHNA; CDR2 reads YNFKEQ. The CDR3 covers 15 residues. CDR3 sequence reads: CASSQDALTNYGYTF. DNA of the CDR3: TGTGCCAGCAGTCAAGATGCGTTAACTAACTATGGCTACACCTTC.

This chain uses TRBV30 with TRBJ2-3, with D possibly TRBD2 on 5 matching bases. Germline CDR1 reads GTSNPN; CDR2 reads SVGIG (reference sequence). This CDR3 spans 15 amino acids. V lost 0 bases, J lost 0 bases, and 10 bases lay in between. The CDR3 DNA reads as TGTGCCTGGAGTGTAATCGGGGTGAGCACAGATACGCAGTATTTT. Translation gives CAWSVIGVSTDTQYF.

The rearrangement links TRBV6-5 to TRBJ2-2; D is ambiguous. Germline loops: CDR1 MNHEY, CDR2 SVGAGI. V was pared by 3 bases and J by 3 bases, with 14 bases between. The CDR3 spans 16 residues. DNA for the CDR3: TGTGCCAGCAGTTATGCATCAGTGTTATACACCGGGGAGCTGTTTTTT. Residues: CASSYASVLYTGELFF.

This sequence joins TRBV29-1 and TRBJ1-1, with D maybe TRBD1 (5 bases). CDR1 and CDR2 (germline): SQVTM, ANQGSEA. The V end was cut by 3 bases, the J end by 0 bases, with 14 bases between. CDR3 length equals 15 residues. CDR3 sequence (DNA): TGCAGCGTTGAGGGGGTCCGAAAGATGAACACTGAAGCTTTCTTT. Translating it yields CSVEGVRKMNTEAFF.

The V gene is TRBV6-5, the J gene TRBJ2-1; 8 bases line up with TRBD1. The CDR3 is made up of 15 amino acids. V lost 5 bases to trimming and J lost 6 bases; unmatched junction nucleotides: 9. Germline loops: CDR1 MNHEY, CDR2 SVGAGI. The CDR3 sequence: CASSTGQEVGNEQFF. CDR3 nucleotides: TGTGCCAGCAGTACGGGACAGGAGGTAGGCAATGAGCAGTTCTTC.

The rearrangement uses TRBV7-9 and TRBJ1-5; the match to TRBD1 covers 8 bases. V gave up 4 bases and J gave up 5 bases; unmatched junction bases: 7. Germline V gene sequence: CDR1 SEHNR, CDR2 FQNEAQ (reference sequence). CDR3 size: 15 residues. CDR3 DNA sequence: TGTGCCAGCAGCTCCAGGACAGGGATGGATCAGCCCCAGCATTTT. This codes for CASSSRTGMDQPQHF. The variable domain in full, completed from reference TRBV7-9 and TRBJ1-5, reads DTGVSQNPRHKITKRGQNVTFRCDPISEHNRLYWYRQTLGQGPEFLTYFQNEAQLEKSRLLSDRFSAERPKGSFSTLEIQRTEQGDSAMYLCASSSRTGMDQPQHFGDGTRLSIL.

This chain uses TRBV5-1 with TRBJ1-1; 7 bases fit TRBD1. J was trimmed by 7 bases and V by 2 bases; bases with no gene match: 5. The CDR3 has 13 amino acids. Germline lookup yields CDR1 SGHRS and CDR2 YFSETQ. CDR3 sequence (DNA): TGCGCCAGCAGCTTACACCGGGACAGTGAAGCTTTCTTT. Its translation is CASSLHRDSEAFF.

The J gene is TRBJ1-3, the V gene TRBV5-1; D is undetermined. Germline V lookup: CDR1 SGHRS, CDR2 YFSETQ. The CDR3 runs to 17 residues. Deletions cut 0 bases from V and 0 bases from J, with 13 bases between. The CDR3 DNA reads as TGCGCCAGCAGCTTGGCCTTTGGGGATTACTCTGGAAACACCATATATTTT. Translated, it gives CASSLAFGDYSGNTIYF.

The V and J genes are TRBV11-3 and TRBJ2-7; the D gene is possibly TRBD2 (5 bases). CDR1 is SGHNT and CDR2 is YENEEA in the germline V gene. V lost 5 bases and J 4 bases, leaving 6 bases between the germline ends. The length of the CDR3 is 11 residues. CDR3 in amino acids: CASSRLYEQYF. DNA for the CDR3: TGTGCCAGCAGCCGACTATACGAGCAGTACTTC.

The CDR3 sequence is CASSGTKNTEAFF. CDR3 DNA sequence: TGTGCCAGCTCGGGGACAAAGAACACTGAAGCTTTCTTT. This chain joins TRBV18 and TRBJ1-1; TRBD1 might be the D (6 bases). The V gene lost 6 bases and the J gene lost 1 base, with 9 bases spanning the gap. The V gene's germline CDR1 is KGHSH and CDR2 LQKENI. The CDR3 is 13 amino acids.

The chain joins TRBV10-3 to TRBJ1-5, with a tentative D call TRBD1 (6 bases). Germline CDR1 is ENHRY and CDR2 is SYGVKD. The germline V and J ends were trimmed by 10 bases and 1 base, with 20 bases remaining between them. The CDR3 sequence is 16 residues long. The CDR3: CATSHIWTASNQPQHF. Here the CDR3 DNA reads TGTGCCACTAGCCACATTTGGACAGCGAGCAATCAGCCCCAGCATTTT.

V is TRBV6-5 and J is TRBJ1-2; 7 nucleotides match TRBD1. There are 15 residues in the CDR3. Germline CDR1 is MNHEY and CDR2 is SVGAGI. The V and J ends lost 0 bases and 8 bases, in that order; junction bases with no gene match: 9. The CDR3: CASSYSNRGHGGYTF. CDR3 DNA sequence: TGTGCCAGCAGTTACTCGAACAGGGGCCACGGAGGCTACACCTTC.

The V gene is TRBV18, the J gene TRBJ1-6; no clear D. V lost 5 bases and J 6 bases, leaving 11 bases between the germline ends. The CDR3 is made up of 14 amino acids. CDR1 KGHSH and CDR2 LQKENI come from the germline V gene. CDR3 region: CASSRRILNSPLHF. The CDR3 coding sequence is TGTGCCAGCTCAAGACGGATCCTTAATTCACCCCTCCACTTT.

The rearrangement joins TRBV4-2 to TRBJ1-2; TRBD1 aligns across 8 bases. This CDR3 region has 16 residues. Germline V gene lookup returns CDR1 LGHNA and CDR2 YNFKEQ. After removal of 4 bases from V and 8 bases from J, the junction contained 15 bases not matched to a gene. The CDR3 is CASSPEDRALGGGYTF. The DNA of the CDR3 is TGTGCCAGCAGCCCTGAGGACAGGGCCCTTGGGGGCGGCTACACCTTC.

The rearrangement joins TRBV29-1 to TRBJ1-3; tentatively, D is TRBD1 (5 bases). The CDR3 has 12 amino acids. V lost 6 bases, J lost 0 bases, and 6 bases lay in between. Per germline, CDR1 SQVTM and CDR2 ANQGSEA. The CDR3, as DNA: TGCAGCGTGACAGACTCTGGAAACACCATATATTTT. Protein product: CSVTDSGNTIYF. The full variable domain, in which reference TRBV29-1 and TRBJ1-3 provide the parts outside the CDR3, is SAVISQKPSRDICQRGTSLTIQCQVDSQVTMMFWYRQQPGQSLTLIATANQGSEATYESGFVIDKFPISRPNLTFSTLTVSNMSPEDSSIYLCSVTDSGNTIYFGEGSWLTVV.

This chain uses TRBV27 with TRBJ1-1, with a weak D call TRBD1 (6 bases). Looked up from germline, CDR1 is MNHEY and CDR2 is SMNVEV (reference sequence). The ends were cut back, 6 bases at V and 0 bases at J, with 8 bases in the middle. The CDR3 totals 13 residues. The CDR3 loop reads CASRDSLNTEAFF. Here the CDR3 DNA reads TGTGCCAGCAGGGACAGCCTGAACACTGAAGCTTTCTTT.

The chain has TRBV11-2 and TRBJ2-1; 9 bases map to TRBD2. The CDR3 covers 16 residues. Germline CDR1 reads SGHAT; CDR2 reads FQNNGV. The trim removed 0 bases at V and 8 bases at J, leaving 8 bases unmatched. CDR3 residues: CASSLDRAGGTDEQFF. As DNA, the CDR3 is TGTGCCAGCAGCTTAGATCGAGCGGGGGGTACGGATGAGCAGTTCTTC.

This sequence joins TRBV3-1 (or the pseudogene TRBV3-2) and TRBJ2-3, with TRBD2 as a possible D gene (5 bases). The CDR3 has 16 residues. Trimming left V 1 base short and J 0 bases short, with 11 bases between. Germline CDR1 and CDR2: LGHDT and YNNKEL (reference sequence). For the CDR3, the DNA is TGTGCCAGCAGCCAAGTAGCGTTTACTAGCACAGATACGCAGTATTTT. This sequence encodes CASSQVAFTSTDTQYF.